The clone carrying this TCR beta chain was detected ten times or more. Its antigen is undetermined. This sample stems from a study of glioma-infiltrating T cells. As for the study in general: WHO grade II oligodendrogliomas or astrocytomas, plus non-recurrent WHO grade IV glioblastomas, were sampled. Study findings and constraints: Shared blood CDR3 signature motifs marked patients with low tissue-blood divergence. Tissue-blood divergence was below expectation in non-neoplastic patients, above in gliomas.

Using RNA template, CDR3s of TCR alpha and beta were amplified with iRepertoire arm-PCR. Tissue mRNA or PBMC total RNA, about 85-400 ng, went into one-step reverse transcription and amplification. TCRdb redid the calling of the multiplex PCR reads with MiXCR, one entry per CDR3 protein. The sample records 300,000 to 450,000 distinct CDR3 sequences, around 38% being singletons. The V gene end was trimmed by 5 bases and the J gene end by 3 bases; junction bases not matched to a gene: 2. Germline CDR1 is KGHDR and CDR2 is SFDVKD. The CDR3 covers 14 residues. What was sequenced was glioma tissue, nonneoplastic brain tissue, or PBMCs (not recorded which). The TCR sequence derives from a human donor with low-grade glioma or glioblastoma, undergoing nonglioma brain surgery, or in good health (not recorded which). This chain connects TRBV24-1 to TRBJ2-1, with TRBD1 matching over 8 bases. CDR3 sequence reads: CATSATGGYNEQFF. CDR3 sequence (DNA): TGTGCCACCAGTGCCACAGGGGGCTACAATGAGCAGTTCTTC.